These T cell receptor beta chains were read from a single sample in a study of identical twins. TCRdb itself ran the 5' RACE reads through MiXCR, one entry per CDR3 protein. The sample has 220,000 or so distinct CDR3 sequences, around 7% seen once. This same sample was also taken into another study, of yellow fever vaccine responses in identical twins.

Sequenced: memory (CD45RO+) T cells sorted from blood. All receptors come from a woman aged 18 to 35 in good health. Each CDR3 is given with its conserved first and last residue. Fields, in order: D gene, V gene, J gene, clone size, CDR3 protein, CDR3 DNA. A D gene is named only where the DNA matches it firmly. Clone size is not always given. Where it is, it says once, few, many or a class for expanded clones.

TRBD2	TRBV25-1	TRBJ2-5	NA	CASSEFLSGSQETQYF	TGTGCCAGCAGTGAATTCCTTAGCGGGAGCCAAGAGACCCAGTACTTC
TRBD2	TRBV3-1	TRBJ2-1	few	CASSPTSGSDEFF	TGTGCCAGCAGCCCGACTAGCGGGAGTGACGAGTTCTTC
NA	TRBV29-1	TRBJ1-2	few	CSVQWGNGYTF	TGCAGCGTGCAATGGGGTAATGGCTACACCTTC
TRBD1	TRBV5-1	TRBJ1-1	few	CASSQGQGASEAFF	TGCGCCAGCAGCCAAGGACAGGGCGCTTCTGAAGCTTTCTTT
NA	TRBV24-1	TRBJ2-1	few	CATSDLHHGNEQFF	TGTGCCACCAGTGATTTGCATCATGGGAATGAGCAGTTCTTC
NA	TRBV6-5	TRBJ2-1	few	CASSYSTGRPDEQFF	TGTGCCAGCAGTTACTCGACTGGTCGGCCCGATGAGCAGTTCTTC
NA	TRBV5-1	TRBJ2-3	few	CASSLGHPTDTQYF	TGCGCCAGCAGCCTGGGACATCCCACAGATACGCAGTATTTT
NA	TRBV24-1	TRBJ1-4	few	CATSVKGATNEKLFF	TGTGCCACCAGTGTCAAGGGGGCAACTAATGAAAAACTGTTTTTT
NA	TRBV6-4	TRBJ1-1	NA	CASSEGARTEAFF	TGTGCCAGCAGTGAGGGGGCCCGCACTGAAGCTTTCTTT
NA	TRBV18	TRBJ1-1	few	CASSPQRGADTEAFF	TGTGCCAGCTCACCTCAGAGGGGGGCGGACACTGAAGCTTTCTTT
TRBD2	TRBV4-1	TRBJ2-7	NA	CASSQHASGGSYEQYF	TGCGCCAGCAGCCAACACGCTAGCGGAGGATCCTACGAGCAGTACTTC
NA	TRBV5-5	TRBJ2-5	few	CASSLVVGTFPYQETQYF	TGTGCCAGCAGCTTGGTAGTCGGGACATTCCCGTACCAAGAGACCCAGTACTTC
NA	TRBV5-1	TRBJ2-1	few	CASSLQAGSPNEQFF	TGCGCCAGCAGCTTGCAGGCAGGGTCCCCTAATGAGCAGTTCTTC
NA	TRBV14	TRBJ1-5	few	CASSKGGAQPQHF	TGTGCCAGCTCGAAGGGTGGGGCTCAGCCCCAGCATTTT
NA	TRBV18	TRBJ1-1	NA	CASSLTRGSNTEAFF	TGTGCCAGCTCACTCACACGGGGATCGAACACTGAAGCTTTCTTT
NA	TRBV29-1	TRBJ1-3	many	CSGAAGGNTIYF	TGCAGCGGGGCGGCGGGTGGAAACACCATATATTTT
TRBD1	TRBV5-4	TRBJ2-5	few	CASSQRTGGRQETQYF	TGTGCCAGCAGCCAAAGGACAGGGGGTCGCCAAGAGACCCAGTACTTC
TRBD1	TRBV3-1	TRBJ1-6	few	CASSQSLGTASNSPLHF	TGTGCCAGCAGCCAATCGCTAGGGACAGCTTCCAATTCACCCCTCCACTTT
TRBD2	TRBV28	TRBJ2-3	NA	CASSSGGLGLSGTQYF	TGTGCCAGCAGTTCCGGGGGGTTAGGCCTGTCGGGTACGCAGTATTTT
TRBD2	TRBV2	TRBJ2-2	few	CASSALAARDTGELFF	TGTGCCAGCAGCGCACTAGCGGCTCGTGACACCGGGGAGCTGTTTTTT
TRBD1	TRBV28	TRBJ1-4	many	CAIQLGLRTGNPGEKLFF	TGTGCCATCCAGTTGGGGTTGAGGACAGGGAATCCGGGTGAAAAACTGTTTTTT
NA	TRBV5-6	TRBJ2-7	NA	CASSFSGSYEQYF	TGTGCCAGCAGCTTTTCAGGCTCCTACGAGCAGTACTTC
TRBD2	TRBV5-1	TRBJ2-3	many	CASSLGAGGSQGDTQYF	TGCGCCAGCAGCTTGGGGGCTGGCGGGAGTCAAGGAGATACGCAGTATTTT
TRBD2	TRBV10-2	TRBJ2-1	few	CASNRGLAGDNEQFF	TGCGCCAGCAATCGGGGACTAGCGGGAGACAATGAGCAGTTCTTC
TRBD1	TRBV7-8	TRBJ2-3	many	CASSFRDRSTDTQYF	TGTGCCAGCAGCTTCCGGGACAGGTCCACAGATACGCAGTATTTT
NA	TRBV5-1	TRBJ2-3	few	CASSAGGPSTDTQYF	TGCGCCAGCAGCGCCGGGGGACCTAGCACAGATACGCAGTATTTT
TRBD1	TRBV20-1	TRBJ2-5	few	CSARDRGWGETQYF	TGCAGTGCGAGGGACAGGGGATGGGGTGAGACCCAGTACTTC
NA	TRBV20-1	TRBJ2-7	few	CSARGLAFYEQYF	TGCAGTGCCCGGGGGCTAGCTTTTTACGAGCAGTACTTC
NA	TRBV12-3/TRBV12-4	TRBJ2-1	few	CASTLGGVHNEQFF	TGTGCCAGCACCTTAGGGGGAGTCCACAATGAGCAGTTCTTC
NA	TRBV21-1	TRBJ2-1	NA	CASSKRQGRTSGSYNEQFF	TGTGCCAGCAGCAAACGACAGGGACGGACTAGCGGTTCCTACAATGAGCAGTTCTTC
TRBD2	TRBV7-9	TRBJ2-2	few	CASSLLAGADGELFF	TGTGCCAGCAGCCTACTAGCGGGGGCCGACGGGGAGCTGTTTTTT
TRBD2	TRBV20-1	TRBJ2-1	few	CSARSSGGVSYNEQFF	TGCAGTGCTAGGAGTAGCGGGGGCGTTTCCTACAATGAGCAGTTCTTC
NA	TRBV5-5	TRBJ1-5	NA	CASRPGTAGLPQHF	TGTGCCAGCAGACCCGGGACCGCCGGCTTGCCCCAGCATTTT
NA	TRBV7-9	TRBJ2-1	NA	CASSSRGKGLGNEQFF	TGTGCCAGCAGCTCCCGCGGGAAGGGACTCGGGAATGAGCAGTTCTTC
NA	TRBV19	TRBJ2-6	NA	CASSHRVSGANVLTF	TGTGCCAGTAGTCACAGGGTGTCTGGGGCCAACGTCCTGACTTTC
NA	TRBV4-1	TRBJ2-4	many	CASSQGITGTKNIQYF	TGCGCCAGCAGCCAAGGGATAACCGGCACTAAAAACATTCAGTACTTC
TRBD1	TRBV5-1	TRBJ1-1	NA	CASSPDRVTEAFF	TGCGCCAGCAGCCCAGACAGGGTCACTGAAGCTTTCTTT
NA	TRBV21-1	TRBJ2-2	many	CASSKVNRQETTGELFF	TGTGCCAGCAGCAAAGTAAATCGGCAGGAGACCACCGGGGAGCTGTTTTTT
TRBD1	TRBV7-8	TRBJ2-2	many	CASRPGQIYTGELFF	TGTGCCAGCAGACCGGGACAGATTTACACCGGGGAGCTGTTTTTT
TRBD2	TRBV3-1	TRBJ2-1	NA	CASSLRAGGHEQFF	TGTGCCAGCAGCCTCAGAGCGGGAGGGCATGAGCAGTTCTTC
NA	TRBV3-1	TRBJ1-6	few	CASSQVGQGRSSPLHF	TGTGCCAGCAGCCAAGTAGGCCAAGGGAGGAGTTCACCCCTCCACTTT
NA	TRBV5-1	TRBJ2-7	many	CASSLVRGLYEQYF	TGCGCCAGCAGCTTGGTTCGGGGCCTCTACGAGCAGTACTTC
NA	TRBV5-1	TRBJ2-3	few	CASSLSVSSTDTQYF	TGCGCCAGCAGCTTGAGTGTATCGAGCACAGATACGCAGTATTTT
NA	TRBV5-1	TRBJ1-1	many	CASSLAGRGEAFF	TGCGCCAGCAGCTTGGCAGGGAGGGGCGAAGCTTTCTTT
TRBD2	TRBV10-3	TRBJ2-1	many	CAISEGLAGPYEQFF	TGTGCCATCAGTGAGGGACTAGCGGGACCCTATGAGCAGTTCTTC
TRBD2	TRBV7-9	TRBJ2-7	many	CASSLSGSRDEQYF	TGTGCCAGCAGCTTAAGCGGGAGTAGGGACGAGCAGTACTTC
TRBD1	TRBV7-6	TRBJ2-7	NA	CASSPRGQGNPYEQYF	TGTGCCAGCAGCCCTAGAGGACAGGGAAATCCCTACGAGCAGTACTTC
TRBD1	TRBV12-3/TRBV12-4	TRBJ2-7	few	CASSRKGTGKTSEQYF	TGTGCCAGCTCACGAAAGGGGACAGGGAAAACCTCCGAGCAGTACTTC
NA	TRBV15	TRBJ2-1	NA	CATSREEGRPQDNEQFF	TGTGCCACCAGCAGAGAAGAGGGGCGGCCCCAAGACAATGAGCAGTTCTTC
NA	TRBV12-3/TRBV12-4	TRBJ1-5	many	CASRPGHPDNQPQHF	TGTGCCAGCAGGCCGGGACACCCAGACAATCAGCCCCAGCATTTT
TRBD2	TRBV5-6	TRBJ2-3	many	CASSLGGSGGADTQYF	TGTGCCAGCAGTCTCGGGGGTAGCGGGGGGGCAGATACGCAGTATTTT
NA	TRBV14	TRBJ2-1	NA	CASSHNRLSSYNEQFF	TGTGCCAGCAGCCATAACAGGCTGAGCTCCTACAATGAGCAGTTCTTC
NA	TRBV20-1	TRBJ1-6	few	CSAERGGGNSPLHF	TGCAGTGCTGAGCGAGGCGGGGGAAATTCACCCCTCCACTTT
NA	TRBV24-1	TRBJ2-5	NA	CATSHGETQYF	TGTGCCACCAGTCATGGCGAGACCCAGTACTTC
NA	TRBV3-1	TRBJ1-3	many	CASSETTSGNTIYF	TGTGCCAGCAGCGAAACAACCTCTGGAAACACCATATATTTT
TRBD2	TRBV14	TRBJ2-1	few	CASSQEWLAENNEQFF	TGTGCCAGCAGCCAAGAATGGCTAGCGGAAAACAATGAGCAGTTCTTC